These 18 T cell receptor beta chains originate from one sample sequenced in a study of CD8+ T cells in alopecia areata. Sample treatment: oral pan-JAK inhibitor, 5-10 mg twice daily. Sequencing used cDNA as its template, made by extracting RNA and reverse transcribing it. The method was immunoSEQ multiplex PCR; TCRdb's version includes in-frame clones alone and lacks a portion of them. The table records 190,000 or so clones, roughly 61% of them present only once. This specimen consisted of CD8+ T cells sorted from blood, obtained at week 24, from a patient treated with tofacitinib. These receptor sequences come from a human donor with alopecia areata.

The chain recombines TRBV12-5 with TRBJ2-3, with 7 bases fitting TRBD1. The V and J ends lost 6 bases and 4 bases, in that order; junction bases with no gene match: 1. CDR1 is LGHNT and CDR2 is FRNRAP in the germline V gene. The CDR3 extends over 12 amino acids. CDR3 sequence (DNA): TGTGCTAGTGGGGGACAGCCAGATACGCAGTATTTT. Residues: CASGGQPDTQYF.

The gene calls are TRBV6-5 and TRBJ2-5; D ambiguous. The CDR3 runs to 13 residues. The V end was cut by 2 bases, the J end by 6 bases, with 10 bases between. CDR1 and CDR2 from the germline V gene are MNHEY and SVGAGI. The CDR3 here is CASSYERAQTQYF. In DNA, the CDR3 is TGTGCCAGCAGTTACGAACGAGCTCAGACCCAGTACTTC.

V and J are TRBV9 and TRBJ2-3; D perhaps matches TRBD2 (6 bases). This CDR3 comprises 13 residues. V dropped 1 base and J dropped 5 bases, with 8 bases sitting between them. Germline V gene sequence: CDR1 SGDLS, CDR2 YYNGEE. CDR3 sequence: CASSVWEVDTQYF. The CDR3 nucleotides read TGTGCCAGCAGCGTATGGGAGGTAGATACGCAGTATTTT.

The chain has TRBV9 and TRBJ1-1; the D is unclear. V gave up 3 bases and J gave up 6 bases, with 18 bases separating them. There are 15 residues in the CDR3. Per germline, CDR1 SGDLS and CDR2 YYNGEE. CDR3 nucleotides: TGTGCCAGCAGCGGGGAGACATTCCGCCTCCCTGAAGCTTTCTTT. Residues: CASSGETFRLPEAFF. The full variable domain, in which reference TRBV9 and TRBJ1-1 provide the parts outside the CDR3, is DSGVTQTPKHLITATGQRVTLRCSPRSGDLSVYWYQQSLDQGLQFLIQYYNGEERAKGNILERFSAQQFPDLHSELNLSSLELGDSALYFCASSGETFRLPEAFFGQGTRLTVV.

The rearrangement links TRBV2 to TRBJ1-1; the D is unclear. This CDR3 has 10 residues. Per the germline V gene, CDR1 is SNHLY and CDR2 is FYNNEI. The V end was cut by 3 bases, the J end by 6 bases, with 2 bases between. The CDR3 is CASSEAEAFF. For the CDR3, the DNA is TGTGCCAGCAGTGAGGCTGAAGCTTTCTTT.

The gene calls are TRBV30 and TRBJ1-1; no reliable D call. Germline V gene sequence: CDR1 GTSNPN, CDR2 SVGIG (reference sequence). The CDR3 loop spans 13 amino acids. Trimming took off 0 bases at V and 5 bases at J, with 10 bases between the two ends. This chain's CDR3 is CAWSVAGSTEAFF. The DNA for the CDR3 is TGTGCCTGGAGTGTAGCGGGTTCTACTGAAGCTTTCTTT. Supplemented by reference TRBV30 and TRBJ1-1, the full variable domain reads SQTIHQWPATLVQPVGSPLSLECTVEGTSNPNLYWYRQAAGRGLQLLFYSVGIGQISSEVPQNLSASRPQDRQFILSSKKLLLSDSGFYLCAWSVAGSTEAFFGQGTRLTVV.

In this sample, this clone turned up a few times. The chain couples TRBV4-1 to TRBJ2-1, with 11 bases that match TRBD2. The CDR3 has 15 residues. Germline V gene data show CDR1 as MGHRA and CDR2 as YSYEKL. The ends lost 3 bases at V and 7 bases at J; junction bases unmatched: 5. The CDR3 here is CASSHLAGGRNEQFF. Here the CDR3 DNA reads TGCGCCAGCAGCCATCTAGCGGGGGGAAGGAATGAGCAGTTCTTC.

The chain employs TRBV5-1 and TRBJ2-2; TRBD2 agrees at 7 bases. CDR3 length equals 13 residues. V lost 6 bases, J lost 7 bases, and 6 bases stayed unmatched. Germline V gene sequence: CDR1 SGHRS, CDR2 YFSETQ. The CDR3 protein is CASKVLALGELFF. DNA for the CDR3: TGCGCCAGCAAGGTACTAGCGCTCGGGGAGCTGTTTTTT. Full variable domain (missing parts from reference TRBV5-1 and TRBJ2-2): KAGVTQTPRYLIKTRGQQVTLSCSPISGHRSVSWYQQTPGQGLQFLFEYFSETQRNKGNFPGRFSGRQFSNSRSEMNVSTLELGDSALYLCASKVLALGELFFGEGSRLTVL.

The chain employs TRBV4-1 and TRBJ2-5; 7 bases fit TRBD1. The DNA matches TRBJ2-7 better at its end, which makes the J call doubtful. This CDR3 has 16 amino acids. Germline CDR1 and CDR2: MGHRA and YSYEKL. The CDR3 spells CASSQVGAGGSYEQYF. The CDR3 DNA is TGCGCCAGCAGCCAAGTTGGGGCAGGGGGTTCCTACGAGCAGTACTTC.

The chain links TRBV27 to TRBJ1-2; TRBD1 is a possible D gene (5 bases). The CDR3 totals 14 residues. Per the germline V gene, CDR1 is MNHEY and CDR2 is SMNVEV (reference sequence). Trimming left V 3 bases short and J 4 bases short, with 12 bases between. The CDR3 here is CASSLMGLGYGYTF. The CDR3 region has the DNA TGTGCCAGCAGTTTGATGGGGCTAGGCTATGGCTACACCTTC.

This chain connects TRBV4-1 to TRBJ1-6; D not certain. CDR3 size: 14 residues. CDR1 and CDR2 (germline): MGHRA, YSYEKL. Trimming pared 1 base from V and 6 bases from J, leaving 7 bases between. The CDR3 DNA reads TGCGCCAGCAGCCAAGCGAGGTTTAATTCACCCCTCCACTTT. Protein sequence: CASSQARFNSPLHF.

The chain uses TRBV4-1 and TRBJ2-1; D unresolved. Between the trimmed V and J ends, which lost 1 base and 0 bases, there was a span of 7 bases. Germline loops: CDR1 MGHRA, CDR2 YSYEKL. The length of the CDR3 is 15 residues. CDR3 sequence reads: CASSQAWSSYNEQFF. CDR3 sequence (DNA): TGCGCCAGCAGCCAAGCGTGGAGCTCCTACAATGAGCAGTTCTTC.

In the case of this clone: This same CDR3 is encoded by further DNA sequences in the sample. The CDR3 sequence is CASSLTVNTEAFF. In nucleotides, the CDR3 is TGCGCCAGCAGCTTAACGGTGAACACTGAAGCTTTCTTT. The chain joins TRBV5-1 to TRBJ1-1; D not resolved. V dropped 2 bases and J dropped 0 bases, with 5 bases sitting between them. The CDR3 is 13 amino acids. Looked up from germline, CDR1 is SGHRS and CDR2 is YFSETQ.

There are a few counts of this clone. J is TRBJ1-1 and V is TRBV9; no clear D gene. The V gene lost 0 bases and the J gene lost 1 base, with 4 bases spanning the gap. The CDR3 length is 13 residues. The V gene's germline CDR1 is SGDLS and CDR2 YYNGEE. CDR3 residues: CASSVDRNTEAFF. CDR3 nucleotides: TGTGCCAGCAGCGTAGACAGGAACACTGAAGCTTTCTTT. Full variable domain (outside the CDR3, taken from reference TRBV9 and TRBJ1-1): DSGVTQTPKHLITATGQRVTLRCSPRSGDLSVYWYQQSLDQGLQFLIQYYNGEERAKGNILERFSAQQFPDLHSELNLSSLELGDSALYFCASSVDRNTEAFFGQGTRLTVV.

The CDR3 DNA reads as TGTGCCAGCAGCCCCGGGGCCAGGTCCTACGAGCAGTACTTC. This gives the protein CASSPGARSYEQYF. The chain joins TRBV2 to TRBJ2-7, with D possibly called TRBD1 or TRBD2 (5 bases each). V was cut by 6 bases and J by 1 base, with 13 bases left in between. Germline V gene sequence: CDR1 SNHLY, CDR2 FYNNEI. The CDR3 loop spans 14 amino acids. The full variable domain, completed using reference TRBV2 and TRBJ2-7, is EPEVTQTPSHQVTQMGQEVILRCVPISNHLYFYWYRQILGQKVEFLVSFYNNEISEKSEIFDDQFSVERPDGSNFTLKIRSTKLEDSAMYFCASSPGARSYEQYFGPGTRLTVT.

The chain recombines TRBV5-6 with TRBJ2-5; D is perhaps TRBD2 (6 bases). CDR1 is SGHDT and CDR2 is YYEEEE in the germline V gene. V lost 0 bases to trimming and J lost 6 bases, with 12 bases between them. The CDR3 is made up of 14 amino acids. This CDR3 reads CASSLGGSGQTQYF. Written as DNA, the CDR3 is TGTGCCAGCAGCTTGGGAGGCAGCGGGCAGACCCAGTACTTC.

Details on this clone: Other DNA sequences in the same sample also yield this CDR3. The chain links TRBV7-8 to TRBJ2-7; D unresolved. This CDR3 comprises 11 residues. Trimming removed 5 bases at V and 3 bases at J, with 5 bases between. In germline, CDR1 is SGHVS, CDR2 FQNEAQ. The CDR3 sequence: CASSPNYEQYF. For the CDR3, the DNA is TGTGCCAGCAGCCCAAACTACGAGCAGTACTTC.

This clone occurred a few times. The genes are TRBV30 and TRBJ1-6, with D unresolved. Per germline, CDR1 GTSNPN and CDR2 SVGIG (reference sequence). The length of the CDR3 is 11 residues. Trimming stripped 2 bases from V and 8 bases from J, with 4 bases between. CDR3 protein: CAWSSDSPLHF. CDR3 bases: TGTGCCTGGAGTTCTGATTCACCCCTCCACTTT.